This T cell receptor (beta chain) was recorded in a study of vaccination effects on CD4 cells after COVID-19 (dated 2022 in TCRdb). Study-wide context: Across the study, the median time from the second dose to post-vaccine sampling was 72 days (range 14 to 241). The study compared SARS-CoV-2 spike-specific CD4+ TCR repertoires before and after mRNA vaccination in COVID-19 convalescent patients and infection-naive vaccine recipients. A total of 10 COVID-19 convalescent patients and a few SARS-CoV-2-naive healthy vaccine recipients were included in the full study. The Oncomine TCR Beta short-read assay on an Illumina iSeq 100 was used to sequence cultures from other donors in the study.

What the work shows at the level of the full study, not this receptor alone: Among healthy vaccine recipients, nearly all vaccine-induced clones were SARS-CoV-2 mono-reactive, and just 1 of 255 was cross-reactive with common cold coronaviruses. Marked clonal contraction was observed in both infection-induced and vaccine-induced clones at late post-vaccination timepoints, consistent with waning T cell responses. The study was limited by a small number of convalescent patients, and early post-infection timepoints were lacking.

The library was made by the immunoSEQ multiplex PCR assay. TCR beta CDR3 sequencing was performed on DNA from the cultured, isolated CD4+ T cells. The published analysis was carried out like this. Non-productive TCR sequences were removed, reads were trimmed to the CDR3 region, and CDR3s of at least 7 amino acids were retained. The MANAFEST web app was used to identify antigen-specific clonotypes by comparing expansion in peptide wells with expansion in reference cultures. For clones to be considered positive, expansion at FDR<0.05 versus reference and all other wells, an odds ratio above 5, and a frequency above 0.1% in two replicate wells were required. A clonotype was called cross-reactive if it was significantly expanded both in SARS-CoV-2 spike wells and in at least one common cold coronavirus spike condition. CDR3 similarity was assessed by Levenshtein distance with the stringdist R package, and unrooted trees were built with ape in R 3.6.1. TCRdb retrieved this table from immuneACCESS and kept in-frame rearrangements only. Not all clones are present; in checked studies, unresolved V genes account for under half, and no reason is known for the remainder. The V and J calls and clone size come from that table; D and trimming were worked out from the DNA. The sample data list about 59,000 clones, and under 80% of these were observed just once. The ten largest clones capture less than 2.5% of the sample.

Notes on this clone: The specificity of this receptor is unknown. One base away there is no much larger clone; base qualities are not given.

To identify antigen-specific CD4+ T cell clonotypes by their expansion, the ViraFEST assay first stimulated PBMC with viral peptide pools and then applied TCR sequencing. After around ten days of culture, CD4+ T cells were isolated with the EasySep CD4+ T cell isolation kit. Each participant received two doses of an mRNA SARS-CoV-2 vaccine, either BNT162b2 or mRNA-1273. Healthy vaccine recipients had no prior SARS-CoV-2 infection, confirmed by negative nucleocapsid antibodies before and after vaccination. About 2.2 million PBMC per well were cultured in IMDM with roughly 5% human AB serum, around 10 IU/ml IL-2 and gentamicin, plus 10 ug/ml peptides. Half of the culture medium was replaced with fresh IL-2-containing medium on days 3 and 7. Unless noted otherwise, every peptide stimulation condition was cultured in triplicate wells. Using Ficoll-Paque Plus gradient centrifugation, PBMC were separated from whole blood and then either used fresh or cryopreserved at -140C. The spike proteins of SARS-CoV-2 and of the common cold coronaviruses HCoV-NL63, HCoV-OC43 and HCoV-229E were spanned by overlapping peptide pools. The QIAamp micro DNA kit was used to extract genomic DNA from the cultured CD4+ T cells.

Counted from cysteine to phenylalanine, this CDR3 has 15 amino acids. Only CDR3 DNA remains: 45 bases, in frame from the first base. A distance of 14 bases separates the germline ends of V and J, which lose 6 bases and 2 bases respectively. Per the germline V gene (reference sequence), MNHEY is the CDR1 and SMNVEV is the CDR2. This specimen consisted of CD4+ T cells from PBMCs cultured with HCoV-OC43 spike peptides, obtained after COVID-19 vaccination. The intended sense of this specimen's cell subset or site label: HCoV-OC43 spike overlapping peptide pool stimulation. The clonotype originates from a human donor who received a COVID-19 vaccine. The chain joins TRBV27 to TRBJ1-5, and TRBD1 may be the D gene, going by 6 matching bases. CDR3 loop: CASRKGGPGNQPQHF. In nucleotide form, the sequence is TGTGCCAGCAGAAAAGGGGGACCGGGCAATCAGCCCCAGCATTTT.